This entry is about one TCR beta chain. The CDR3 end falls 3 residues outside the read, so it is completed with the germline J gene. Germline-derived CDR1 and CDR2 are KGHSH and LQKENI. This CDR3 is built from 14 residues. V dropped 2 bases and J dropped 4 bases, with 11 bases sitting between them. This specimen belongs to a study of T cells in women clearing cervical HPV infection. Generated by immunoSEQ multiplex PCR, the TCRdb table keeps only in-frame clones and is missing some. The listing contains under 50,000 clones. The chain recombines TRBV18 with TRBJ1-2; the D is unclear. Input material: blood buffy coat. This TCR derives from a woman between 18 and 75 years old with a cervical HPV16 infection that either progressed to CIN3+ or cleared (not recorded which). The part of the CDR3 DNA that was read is TGTGCCAGCTCACCATATTTTTCAGGCTATGGC. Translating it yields CASSPYFSGYG. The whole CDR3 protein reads CASSPYFSGYGYTF.